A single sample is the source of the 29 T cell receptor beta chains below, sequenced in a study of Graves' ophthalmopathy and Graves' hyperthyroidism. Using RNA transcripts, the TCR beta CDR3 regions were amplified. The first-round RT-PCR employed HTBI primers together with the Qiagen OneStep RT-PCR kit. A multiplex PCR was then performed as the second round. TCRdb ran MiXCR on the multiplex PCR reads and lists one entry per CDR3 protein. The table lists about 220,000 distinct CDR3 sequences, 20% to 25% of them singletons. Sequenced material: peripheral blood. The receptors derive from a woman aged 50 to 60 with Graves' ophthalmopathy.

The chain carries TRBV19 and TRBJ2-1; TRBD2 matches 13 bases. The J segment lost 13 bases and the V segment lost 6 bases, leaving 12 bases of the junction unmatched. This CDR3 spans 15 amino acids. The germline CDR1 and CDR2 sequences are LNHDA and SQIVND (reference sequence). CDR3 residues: CASSPTSGRAGAQFF. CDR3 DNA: TGTGCCAGTAGCCCTACTAGCGGGAGGGCGGGGGCACAGTTCTTC.

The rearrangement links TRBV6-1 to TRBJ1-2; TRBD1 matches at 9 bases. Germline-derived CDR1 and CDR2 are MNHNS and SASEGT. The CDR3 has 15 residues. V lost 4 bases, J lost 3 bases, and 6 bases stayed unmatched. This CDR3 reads CASSVTGQGYYGYTF. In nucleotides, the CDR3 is TGTGCCAGCAGTGTTACCGGACAGGGGTACTATGGCTACACCTTC.

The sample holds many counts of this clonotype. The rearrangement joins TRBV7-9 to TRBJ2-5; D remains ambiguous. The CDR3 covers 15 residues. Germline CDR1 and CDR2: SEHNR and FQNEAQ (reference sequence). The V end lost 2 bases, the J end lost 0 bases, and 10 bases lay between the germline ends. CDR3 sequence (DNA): TGTGCCAGCAGCTTAATCGGCGTATACCAAGAGACCCAGTACTTC. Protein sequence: CASSLIGVYQETQYF.

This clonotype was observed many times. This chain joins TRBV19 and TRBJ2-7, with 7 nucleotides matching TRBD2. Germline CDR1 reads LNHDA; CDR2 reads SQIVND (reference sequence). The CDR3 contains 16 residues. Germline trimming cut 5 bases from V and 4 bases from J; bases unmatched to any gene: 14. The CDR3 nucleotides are TGTGCCAGTAGTCGAGCTGGTGGACTAGTGCGTTACGAGCAGTACTTC. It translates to CASSRAGGLVRYEQYF.

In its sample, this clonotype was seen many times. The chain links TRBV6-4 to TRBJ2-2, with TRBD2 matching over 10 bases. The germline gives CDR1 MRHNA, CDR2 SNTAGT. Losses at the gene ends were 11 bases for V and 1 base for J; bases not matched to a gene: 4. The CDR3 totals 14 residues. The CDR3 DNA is TGTGCCTCCGGGACTAGCGTGAACACCGGGGAGCTGTTTTTT. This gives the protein CASGTSVNTGELFF.

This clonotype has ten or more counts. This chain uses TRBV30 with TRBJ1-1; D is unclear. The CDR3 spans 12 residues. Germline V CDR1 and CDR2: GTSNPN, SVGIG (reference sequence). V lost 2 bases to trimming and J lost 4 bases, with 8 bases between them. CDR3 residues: CAWSRTATEAFF. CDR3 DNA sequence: TGTGCCTGGAGTCGAACCGCCACTGAAGCTTTCTTT.

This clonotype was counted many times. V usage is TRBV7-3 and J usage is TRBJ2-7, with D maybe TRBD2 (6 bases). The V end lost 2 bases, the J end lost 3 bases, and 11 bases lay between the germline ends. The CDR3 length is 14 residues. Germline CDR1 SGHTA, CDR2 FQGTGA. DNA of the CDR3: TGTGCCAGCAGCTTATACGGGGGAAACTACGAGCAGTACTTC. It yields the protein CASSLYGGNYEQYF.

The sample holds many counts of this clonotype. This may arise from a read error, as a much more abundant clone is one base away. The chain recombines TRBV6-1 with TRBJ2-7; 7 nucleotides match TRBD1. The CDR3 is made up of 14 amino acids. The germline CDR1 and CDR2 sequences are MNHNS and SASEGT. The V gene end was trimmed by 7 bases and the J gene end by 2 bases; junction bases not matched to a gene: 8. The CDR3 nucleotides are TGTGCCAGCATCGGGACAGATCAAGCCTACGAGCAGTACTTC. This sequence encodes CASIGTDQAYEQYF.

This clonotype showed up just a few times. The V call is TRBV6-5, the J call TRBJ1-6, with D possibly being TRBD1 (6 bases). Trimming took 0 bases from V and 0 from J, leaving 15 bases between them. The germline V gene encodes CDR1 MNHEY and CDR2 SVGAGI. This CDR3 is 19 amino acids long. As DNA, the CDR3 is TGTGCCAGCAGTTACTCTTTCCCGGGACAAAGCTCCTATAATTCACCCCTCCACTTT. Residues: CASSYSFPGQSSYNSPLHF.

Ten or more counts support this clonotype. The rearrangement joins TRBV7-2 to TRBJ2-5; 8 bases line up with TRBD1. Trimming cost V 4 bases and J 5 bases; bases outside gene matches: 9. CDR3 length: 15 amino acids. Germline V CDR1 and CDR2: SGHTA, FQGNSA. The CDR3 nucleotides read TGTGCCAGCAGCTCCGGGGACAGGCTGAGGGAGACCCAGTACTTC. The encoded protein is CASSSGDRLRETQYF. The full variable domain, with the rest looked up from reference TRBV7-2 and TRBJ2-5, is GAGVSQSPSNKVTEKGKDVELRCDPISGHTALYWYRQSLGQGLEFLIYFQGNSAPDKSGLPSDRFSAERTGGSVSTLTIQRTQQEDSAVYLCASSSGDRLRETQYFGPGTRLLVL.

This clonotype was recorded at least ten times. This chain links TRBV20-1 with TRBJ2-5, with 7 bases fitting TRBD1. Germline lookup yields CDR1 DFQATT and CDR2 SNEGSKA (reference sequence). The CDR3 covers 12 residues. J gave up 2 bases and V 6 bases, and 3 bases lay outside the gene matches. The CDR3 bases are TGCAGTGCACAACAGGGGCAAGAGACCCAGTACTTC. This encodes CSAQQGQETQYF.

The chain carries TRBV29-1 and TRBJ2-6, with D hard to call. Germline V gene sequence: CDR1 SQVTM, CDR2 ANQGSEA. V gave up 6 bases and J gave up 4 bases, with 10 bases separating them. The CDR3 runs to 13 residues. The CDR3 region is CSVNGLGANVLTF. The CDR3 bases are TGCAGCGTGAACGGCCTAGGGGCCAACGTCCTGACTTTC.

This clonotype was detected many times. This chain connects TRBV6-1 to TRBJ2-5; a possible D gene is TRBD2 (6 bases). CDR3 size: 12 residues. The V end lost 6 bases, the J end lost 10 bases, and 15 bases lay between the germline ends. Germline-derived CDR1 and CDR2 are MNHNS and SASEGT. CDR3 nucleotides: TGTGCCAGCAGACCCTCGGGGCGGGACCAGTACTTC. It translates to CASRPSGRDQYF.

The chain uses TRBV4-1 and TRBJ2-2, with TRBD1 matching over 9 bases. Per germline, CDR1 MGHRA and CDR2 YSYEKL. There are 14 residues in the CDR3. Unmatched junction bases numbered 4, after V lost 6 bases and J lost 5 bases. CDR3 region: CASRQTGGTGELFF. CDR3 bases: TGCGCCAGCAGGCAGACAGGGGGGACCGGGGAGCTGTTTTTT.

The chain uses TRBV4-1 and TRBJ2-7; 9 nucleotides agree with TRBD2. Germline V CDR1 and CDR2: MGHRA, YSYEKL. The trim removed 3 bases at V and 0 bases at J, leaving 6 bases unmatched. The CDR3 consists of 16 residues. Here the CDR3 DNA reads TGCGCCAGCAGCCAGGCCGGGACTAGCCGCTCCTACGAGCAGTACTTC. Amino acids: CASSQAGTSRSYEQYF.

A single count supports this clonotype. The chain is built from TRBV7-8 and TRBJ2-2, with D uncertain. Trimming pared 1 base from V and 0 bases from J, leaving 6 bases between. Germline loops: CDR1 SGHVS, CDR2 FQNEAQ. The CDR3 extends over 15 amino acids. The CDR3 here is CASSLGAANTGELFF. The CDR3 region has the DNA TGTGCCAGCAGCTTAGGGGCCGCGAACACCGGGGAGCTGTTTTTT.

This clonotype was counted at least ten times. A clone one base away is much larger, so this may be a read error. CDR3 in amino acids: CASSAGLAANTGELFF. DNA for the CDR3: TGTGCCAGCAGCGCCGGACTAGCGGCGAACACCGGGGAGCTGTTTTTT. This chain links TRBV7-8 with TRBJ2-2; 10 bases are a match to TRBD2. CDR1 and CDR2 from the germline V gene are SGHVS and FQNEAQ. The CDR3 is 16 residues long. J lost 0 bases, V lost 5 bases, and 3 bases had no gene match.

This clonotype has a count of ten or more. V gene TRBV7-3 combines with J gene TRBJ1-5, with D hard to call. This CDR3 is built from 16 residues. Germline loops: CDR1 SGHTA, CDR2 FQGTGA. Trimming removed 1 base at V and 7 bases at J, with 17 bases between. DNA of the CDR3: TGTGCCAGCAGCTTAATCCCCAGGACCTTAGGACAGCCCCAGCATTTT. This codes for CASSLIPRTLGQPQHF.

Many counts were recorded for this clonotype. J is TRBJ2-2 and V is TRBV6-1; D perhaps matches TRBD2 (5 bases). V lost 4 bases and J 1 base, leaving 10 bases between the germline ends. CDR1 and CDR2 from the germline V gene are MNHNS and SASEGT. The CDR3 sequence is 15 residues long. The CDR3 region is CASSVNSVNTGELFF. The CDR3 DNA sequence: TGTGCCAGCAGTGTTAATAGCGTGAACACCGGGGAGCTGTTTTTT.

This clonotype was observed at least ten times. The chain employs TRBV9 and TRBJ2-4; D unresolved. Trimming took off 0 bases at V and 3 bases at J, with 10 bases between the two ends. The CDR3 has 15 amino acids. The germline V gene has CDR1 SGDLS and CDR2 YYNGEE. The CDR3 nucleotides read TGTGCCAGCAGCGTAGGGCAGTTCGGCAAAAACATTCAGTACTTC. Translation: CASSVGQFGKNIQYF.

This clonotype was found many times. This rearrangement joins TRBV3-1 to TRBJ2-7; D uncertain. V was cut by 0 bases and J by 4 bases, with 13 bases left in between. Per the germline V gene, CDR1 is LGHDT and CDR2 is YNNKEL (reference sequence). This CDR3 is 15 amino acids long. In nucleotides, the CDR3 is TGTGCCAGCAGCCAAGATATGGTGACGTTGTACGAGCAGTACTTC. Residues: CASSQDMVTLYEQYF.

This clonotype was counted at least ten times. In DNA form, the CDR3 reads TGTGCCAGCAGGAATTTGCAGAGAGGGACTGAAGCTTTCTTT. Residues: CASRNLQRGTEAFF. The chain uses TRBV2 and TRBJ1-1; D call uncertain. V shed 6 bases and J shed 5 bases, with 16 bases lying between them. This CDR3 contains 14 residues. The germline gives CDR1 SNHLY, CDR2 FYNNEI. Full variable domain (missing parts from reference TRBV2 and TRBJ1-1): EPEVTQTPSHQVTQMGQEVILRCVPISNHLYFYWYRQILGQKVEFLVSFYNNEISEKSEIFDDQFSVERPDGSNFTLKIRSTKLEDSAMYFCASRNLQRGTEAFFGQGTRLTVV.

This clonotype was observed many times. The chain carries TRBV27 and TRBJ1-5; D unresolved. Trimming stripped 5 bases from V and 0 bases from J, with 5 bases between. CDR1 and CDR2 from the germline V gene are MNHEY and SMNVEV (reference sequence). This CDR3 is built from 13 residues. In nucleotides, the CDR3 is TGTGCCAGCAGTGTGGATAGCAATCAGCCCCAGCATTTT. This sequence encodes CASSVDSNQPQHF.

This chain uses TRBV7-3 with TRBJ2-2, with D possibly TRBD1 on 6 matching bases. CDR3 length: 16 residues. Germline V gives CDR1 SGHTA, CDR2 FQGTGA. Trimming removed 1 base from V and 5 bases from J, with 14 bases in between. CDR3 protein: CASSLKSRGRTGELFF. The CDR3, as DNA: TGTGCCAGCAGCTTAAAGTCCAGGGGAAGGACCGGGGAGCTGTTTTTT.

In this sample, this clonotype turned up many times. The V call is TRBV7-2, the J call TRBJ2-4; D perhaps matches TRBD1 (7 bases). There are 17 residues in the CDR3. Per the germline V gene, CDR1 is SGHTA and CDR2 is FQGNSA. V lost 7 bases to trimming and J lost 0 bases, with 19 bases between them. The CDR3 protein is CASTQQGSGLAKNIQYF. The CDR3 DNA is TGTGCCAGCACTCAACAGGGGTCGGGACTAGCCAAAAACATTCAGTACTTC.

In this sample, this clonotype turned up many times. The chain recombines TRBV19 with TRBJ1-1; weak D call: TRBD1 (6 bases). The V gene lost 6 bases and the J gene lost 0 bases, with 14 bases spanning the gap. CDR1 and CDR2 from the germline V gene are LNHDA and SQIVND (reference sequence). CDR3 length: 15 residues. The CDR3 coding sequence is TGTGCCAGTAGCCAACTACAGGGCATGAACACTGAAGCTTTCTTT. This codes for CASSQLQGMNTEAFF.

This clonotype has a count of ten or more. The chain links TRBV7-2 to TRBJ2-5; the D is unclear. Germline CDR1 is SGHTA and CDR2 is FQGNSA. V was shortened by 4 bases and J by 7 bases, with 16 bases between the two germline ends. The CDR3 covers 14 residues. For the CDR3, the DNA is TGTGCCAGCAGCTCTGAGCCCACTCTCGGGACCCAGTACTTC. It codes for CASSSEPTLGTQYF.

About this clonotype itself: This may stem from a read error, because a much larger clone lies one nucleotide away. CDR3 DNA: TGCAGTGCTAGAGGAGTCATCAATCAGCCCCAGCATTTT. This gives the protein CSARGVINQPQHF. V usage is TRBV20-1 and J usage is TRBJ1-5, with D unresolved. Trimming took off 1 base at V and 3 bases at J, with 7 bases between the two ends. This CDR3 is 13 amino acids long. CDR1 is DFQATT, CDR2 SNEGSKA, per germline (reference sequence).

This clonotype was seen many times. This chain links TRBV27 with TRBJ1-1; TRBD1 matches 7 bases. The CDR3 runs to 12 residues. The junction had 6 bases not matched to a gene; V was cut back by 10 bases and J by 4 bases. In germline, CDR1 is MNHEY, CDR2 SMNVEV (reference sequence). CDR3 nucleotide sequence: TGTGCCATCCGCAGGGGGACCACTGAAGCTTTCTTT. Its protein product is CAIRRGTTEAFF.